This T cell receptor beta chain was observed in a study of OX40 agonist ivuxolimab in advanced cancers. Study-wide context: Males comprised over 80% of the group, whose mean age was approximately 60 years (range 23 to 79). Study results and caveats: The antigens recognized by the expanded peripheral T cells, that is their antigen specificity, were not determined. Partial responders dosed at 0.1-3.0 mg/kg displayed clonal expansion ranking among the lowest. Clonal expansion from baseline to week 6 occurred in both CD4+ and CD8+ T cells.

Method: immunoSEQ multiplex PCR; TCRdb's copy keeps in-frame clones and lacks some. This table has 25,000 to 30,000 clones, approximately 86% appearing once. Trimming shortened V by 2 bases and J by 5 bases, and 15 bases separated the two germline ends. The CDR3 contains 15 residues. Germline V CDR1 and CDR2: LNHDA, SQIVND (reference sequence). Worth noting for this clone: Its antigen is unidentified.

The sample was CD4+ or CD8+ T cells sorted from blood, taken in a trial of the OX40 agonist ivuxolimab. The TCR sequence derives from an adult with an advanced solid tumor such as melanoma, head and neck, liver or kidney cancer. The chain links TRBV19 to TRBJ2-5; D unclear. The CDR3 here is CASSITPLGLETQYF. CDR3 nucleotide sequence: TGTGCCAGTAGTATAACCCCTCTAGGGTTGGAGACCCAGTACTTC.